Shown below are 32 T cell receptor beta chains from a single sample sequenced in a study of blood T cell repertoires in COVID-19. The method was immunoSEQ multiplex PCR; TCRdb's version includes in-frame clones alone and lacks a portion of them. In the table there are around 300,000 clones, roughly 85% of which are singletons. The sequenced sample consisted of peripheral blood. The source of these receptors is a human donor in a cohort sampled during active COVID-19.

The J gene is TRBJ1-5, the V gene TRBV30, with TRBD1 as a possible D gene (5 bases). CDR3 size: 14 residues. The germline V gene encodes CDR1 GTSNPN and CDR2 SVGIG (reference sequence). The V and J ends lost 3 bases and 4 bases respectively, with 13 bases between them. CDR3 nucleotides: TGTGCCTGGAGCCGATGGGGGGGAAATCAGCCCCAGCATTTT. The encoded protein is CAWSRWGGNQPQHF.

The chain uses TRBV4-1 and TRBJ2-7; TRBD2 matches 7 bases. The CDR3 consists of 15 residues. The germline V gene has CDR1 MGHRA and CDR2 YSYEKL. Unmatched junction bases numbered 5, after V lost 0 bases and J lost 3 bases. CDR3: CASSQDTGGIYEQYF. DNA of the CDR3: TGCGCCAGCAGCCAAGATACGGGGGGAATCTACGAGCAGTACTTC.

CDR3 DNA: TGCAGCGTACGCACCTCAGGTATGAACACTGAAGCTTTCTTT. Translated, it gives CSVRTSGMNTEAFF. The gene calls are TRBV29-1 and TRBJ1-1, with unresolved D. This CDR3 has 14 amino acids. The V and J ends lost 6 bases and 0 bases respectively, with 14 bases between them. The V gene's germline CDR1 is SQVTM and CDR2 ANQGSEA.

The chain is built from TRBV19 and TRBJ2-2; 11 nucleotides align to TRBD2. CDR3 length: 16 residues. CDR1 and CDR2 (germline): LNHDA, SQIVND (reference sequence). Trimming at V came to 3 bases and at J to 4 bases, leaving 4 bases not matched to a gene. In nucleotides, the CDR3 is TGTGCCAGTAGTATGAGACTAGCGGGGAGCACCGGGGAGCTGTTTTTT. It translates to CASSMRLAGSTGELFF.

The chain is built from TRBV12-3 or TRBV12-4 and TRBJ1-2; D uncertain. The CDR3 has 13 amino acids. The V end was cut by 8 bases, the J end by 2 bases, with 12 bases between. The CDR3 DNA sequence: TGTGCCAGCGCGCCTGGCGGAAACTATGGCTACACCTTC. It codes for CASAPGGNYGYTF.

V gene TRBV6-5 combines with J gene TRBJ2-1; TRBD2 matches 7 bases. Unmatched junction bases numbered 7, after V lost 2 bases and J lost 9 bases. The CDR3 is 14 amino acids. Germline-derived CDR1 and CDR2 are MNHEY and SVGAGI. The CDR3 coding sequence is TGTGCCAGCAGTTACGGGGGGGTGATTCCTGAGCAGTTCTTC. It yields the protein CASSYGGVIPEQFF.

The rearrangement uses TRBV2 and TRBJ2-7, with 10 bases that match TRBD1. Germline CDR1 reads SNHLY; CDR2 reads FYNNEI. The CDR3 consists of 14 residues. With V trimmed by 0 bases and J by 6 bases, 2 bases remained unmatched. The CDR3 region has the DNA TGTGCCAGCAGTGAAGCGGGGACAGGGGTCGAGCAGTACTTC. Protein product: CASSEAGTGVEQYF.

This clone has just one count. CDR3 DNA sequence: TGCAGCTTAAAGACTAGCGGAGAGACCCAGTACTTC. Its translation is CSLKTSGETQYF. This chain links TRBV29-1 with TRBJ2-5; 9 bases align to TRBD2. V was pared by 8 bases and J by 4 bases, with 5 bases of the junction left unmatched. In germline, CDR1 is SQVTM, CDR2 ANQGSEA. The CDR3 extends over 12 amino acids.

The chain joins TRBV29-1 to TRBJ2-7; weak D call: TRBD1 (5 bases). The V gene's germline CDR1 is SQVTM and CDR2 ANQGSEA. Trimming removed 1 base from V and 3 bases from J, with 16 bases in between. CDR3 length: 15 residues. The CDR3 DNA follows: TGCAGCGTTGAAGGGACACCCAAAGGAAACTACGAGCAGTACTTC. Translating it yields CSVEGTPKGNYEQYF.

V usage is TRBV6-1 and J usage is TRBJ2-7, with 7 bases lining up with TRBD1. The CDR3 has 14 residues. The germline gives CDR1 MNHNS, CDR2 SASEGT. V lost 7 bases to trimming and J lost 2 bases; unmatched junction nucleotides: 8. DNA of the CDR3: TGTGCCAGCACCAAGGACAGGTCAACCTACGAGCAGTACTTC. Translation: CASTKDRSTYEQYF.

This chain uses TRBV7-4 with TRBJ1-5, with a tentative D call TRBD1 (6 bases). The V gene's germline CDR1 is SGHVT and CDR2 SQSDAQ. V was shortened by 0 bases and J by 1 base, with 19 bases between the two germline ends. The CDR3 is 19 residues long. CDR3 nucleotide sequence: TGTGCCAGCAGCTTAGCAGAAGAACAGGGAAATATGAGCAATCAGCCCCAGCATTTT. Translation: CASSLAEEQGNMSNQPQHF.

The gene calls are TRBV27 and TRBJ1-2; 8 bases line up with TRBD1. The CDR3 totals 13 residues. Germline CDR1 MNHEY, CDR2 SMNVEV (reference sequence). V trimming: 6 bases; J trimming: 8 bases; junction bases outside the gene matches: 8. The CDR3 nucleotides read TGTGCCAGCAGAACAGGGGGATCCACAGGCTACACCTTC. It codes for CASRTGGSTGYTF.

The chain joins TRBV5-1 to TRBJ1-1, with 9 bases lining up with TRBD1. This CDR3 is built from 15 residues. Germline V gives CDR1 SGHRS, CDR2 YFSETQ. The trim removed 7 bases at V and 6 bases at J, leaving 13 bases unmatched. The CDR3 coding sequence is TGCGCCAGCGTGCCGGGACAGGGCTCGAATGCTGAAGCTTTCTTT. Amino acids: CASVPGQGSNAEAFF.

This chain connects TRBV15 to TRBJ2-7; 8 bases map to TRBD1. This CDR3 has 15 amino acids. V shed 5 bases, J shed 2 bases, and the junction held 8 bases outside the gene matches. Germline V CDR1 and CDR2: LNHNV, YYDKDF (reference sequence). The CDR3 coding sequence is TGTGCCACCAGCGTGGGGGACAGGCCCCCCTACGAGCAGTACTTC. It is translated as CATSVGDRPPYEQYF.

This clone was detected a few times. The CDR3 protein is CASSRTGSGNTIYF. CDR3 sequence (DNA): TGTGCCAGTAGCCGGACAGGCTCTGGAAACACCATATATTTT. This sequence joins TRBV19 and TRBJ1-3; 7 nucleotides agree with TRBD1. Germline values: CDR1 LNHDA, CDR2 SQIVND (reference sequence). The CDR3 has 14 amino acids. V was clipped by 6 bases and J by 0 bases; unmatched bases: 2.

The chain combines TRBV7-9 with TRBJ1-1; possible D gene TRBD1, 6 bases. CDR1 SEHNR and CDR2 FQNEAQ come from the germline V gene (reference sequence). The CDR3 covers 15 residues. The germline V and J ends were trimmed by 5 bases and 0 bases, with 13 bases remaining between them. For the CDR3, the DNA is TGTGCCAGCAGCCCGGCGACAGGTGTGAACACTGAAGCTTTCTTT. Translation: CASSPATGVNTEAFF.

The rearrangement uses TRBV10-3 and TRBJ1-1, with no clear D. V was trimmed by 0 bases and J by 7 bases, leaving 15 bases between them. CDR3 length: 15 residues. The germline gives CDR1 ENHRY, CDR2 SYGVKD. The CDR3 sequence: CAISESISAGGEAFF. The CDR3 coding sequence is TGTGCCATCAGTGAGTCGATTTCGGCCGGAGGTGAAGCTTTCTTT.

DNA for the CDR3: TGTGCTAGTGGTTTCACTAGCGGCAATGAGCAGTTCTTC. Amino acid sequence: CASGFTSGNEQFF. The chain recombines TRBV12-5 with TRBJ2-1; 8 bases fit TRBD2. The V gene end was trimmed by 3 bases and the J gene end by 6 bases; junction bases not matched to a gene: 1. The germline CDR1 and CDR2 sequences are LGHNT and FRNRAP. This CDR3 comprises 13 residues.

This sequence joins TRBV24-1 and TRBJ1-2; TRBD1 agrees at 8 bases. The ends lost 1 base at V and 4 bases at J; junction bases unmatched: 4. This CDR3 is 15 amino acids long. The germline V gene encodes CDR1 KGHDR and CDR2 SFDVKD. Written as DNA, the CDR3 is TGTGCCACCAGTGATTTTGGACAGGGCACCTATGGCTACACCTTC. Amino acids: CATSDFGQGTYGYTF.

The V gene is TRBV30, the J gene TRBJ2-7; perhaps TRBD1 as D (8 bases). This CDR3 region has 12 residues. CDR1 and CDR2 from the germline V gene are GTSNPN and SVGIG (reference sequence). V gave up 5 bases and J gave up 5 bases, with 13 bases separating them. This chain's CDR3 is CAWQQGGDEQYF. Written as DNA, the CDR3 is TGTGCCTGGCAACAGGGGGGGGACGAGCAGTACTTC.

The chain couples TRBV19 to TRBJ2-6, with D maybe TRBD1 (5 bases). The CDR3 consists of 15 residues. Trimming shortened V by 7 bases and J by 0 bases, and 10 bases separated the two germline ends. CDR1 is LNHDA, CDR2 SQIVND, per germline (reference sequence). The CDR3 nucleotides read TGTGCCAGTAAACAGGTTAGCTCTGGGGCCAACGTCCTGACTTTC. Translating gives CASKQVSSGANVLTF.

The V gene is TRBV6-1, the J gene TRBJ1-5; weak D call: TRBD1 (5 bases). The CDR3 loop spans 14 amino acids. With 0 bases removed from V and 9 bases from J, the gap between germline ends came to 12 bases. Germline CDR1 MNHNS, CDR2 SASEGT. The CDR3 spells CASSEALQGLPQHF. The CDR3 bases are TGTGCCAGCAGTGAAGCGCTCCAGGGTCTGCCCCAGCATTTT.

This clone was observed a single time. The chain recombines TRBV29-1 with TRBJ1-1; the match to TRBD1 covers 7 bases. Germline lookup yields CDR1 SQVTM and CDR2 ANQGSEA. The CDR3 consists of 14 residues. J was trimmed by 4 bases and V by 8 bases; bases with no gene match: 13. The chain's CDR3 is CSFTMGQLGTEAFF. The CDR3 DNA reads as TGCAGCTTTACAATGGGACAGCTAGGCACTGAAGCTTTCTTT.

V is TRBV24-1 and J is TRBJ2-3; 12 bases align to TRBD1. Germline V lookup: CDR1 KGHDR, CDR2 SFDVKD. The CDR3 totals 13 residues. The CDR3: CAAGTGGPDTQYF. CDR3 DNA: TGTGCTGCCGGGACAGGGGGCCCAGATACGCAGTATTTT.

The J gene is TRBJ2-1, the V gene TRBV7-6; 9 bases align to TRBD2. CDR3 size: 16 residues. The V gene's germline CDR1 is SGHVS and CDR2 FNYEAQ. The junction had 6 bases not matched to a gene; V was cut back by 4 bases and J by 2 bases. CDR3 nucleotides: TGTGCCAGCAGCTCCTTAGCGGGGGAGCCCTACAATGAGCAGTTCTTC. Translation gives CASSSLAGEPYNEQFF. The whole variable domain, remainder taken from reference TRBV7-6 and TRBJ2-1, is GAGVSQSPRYKVTKRGQDVALRCDPISGHVSLYWYRQALGQGPEFLTYFNYEAQQDKSGLPNDRFSAERPEGSISTLTIQRTEQRDSAMYRCASSSLAGEPYNEQFFGPGTRLTVL.

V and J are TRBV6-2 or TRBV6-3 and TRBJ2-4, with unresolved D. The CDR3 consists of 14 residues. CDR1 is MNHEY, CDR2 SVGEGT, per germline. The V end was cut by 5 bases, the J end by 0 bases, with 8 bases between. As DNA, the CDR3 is TGTGCCAGCAGTCGAACCGGAGCCAAAAACATTCAGTACTTC. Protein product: CASSRTGAKNIQYF.

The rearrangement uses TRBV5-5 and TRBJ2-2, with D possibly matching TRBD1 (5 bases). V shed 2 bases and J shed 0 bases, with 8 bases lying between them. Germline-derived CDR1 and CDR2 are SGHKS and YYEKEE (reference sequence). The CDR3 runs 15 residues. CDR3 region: CASSFQGSNTGELFF. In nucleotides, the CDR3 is TGTGCCAGCAGCTTTCAGGGCTCGAACACCGGGGAGCTGTTTTTT. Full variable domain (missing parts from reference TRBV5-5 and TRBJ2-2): DAGVTQSPTHLIKTRGQQVTLRCSPISGHKSVSWYQQVLGQGPQFIFQYYEKEERGRGNFPDRFSARQFPNYSSELNVNALLLGDSALYLCASSFQGSNTGELFFGEGSRLTVL.

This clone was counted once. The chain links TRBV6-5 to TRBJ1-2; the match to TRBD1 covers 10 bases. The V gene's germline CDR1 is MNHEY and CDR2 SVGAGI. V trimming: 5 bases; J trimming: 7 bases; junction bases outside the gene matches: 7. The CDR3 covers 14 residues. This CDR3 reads CASSQTGGASGYTF. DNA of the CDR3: TGTGCCAGCAGTCAGACAGGGGGCGCTTCTGGCTACACCTTC.

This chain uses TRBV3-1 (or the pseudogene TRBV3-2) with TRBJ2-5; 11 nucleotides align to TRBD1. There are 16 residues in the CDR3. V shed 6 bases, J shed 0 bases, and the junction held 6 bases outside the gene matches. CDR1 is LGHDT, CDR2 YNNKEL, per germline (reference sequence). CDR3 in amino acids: CASSSRDRGYQETQYF. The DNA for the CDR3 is TGTGCCAGCAGTTCCAGGGACAGGGGGTACCAAGAGACCCAGTACTTC.

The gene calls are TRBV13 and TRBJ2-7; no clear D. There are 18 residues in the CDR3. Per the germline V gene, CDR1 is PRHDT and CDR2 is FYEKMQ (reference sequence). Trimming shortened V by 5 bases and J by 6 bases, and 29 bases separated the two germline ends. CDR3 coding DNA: TGTGCCAGCAGCCGCCTCGAAAGCTTCGGCGGCTCCACTTTCGAGCAGTACTTC. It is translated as CASSRLESFGGSTFEQYF.

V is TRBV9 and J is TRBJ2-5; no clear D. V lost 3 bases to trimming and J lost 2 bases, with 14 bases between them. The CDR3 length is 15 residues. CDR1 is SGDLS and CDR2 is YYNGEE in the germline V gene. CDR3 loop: CASSGSGWAQETQYF. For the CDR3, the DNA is TGTGCCAGCAGCGGATCCGGTTGGGCACAAGAGACCCAGTACTTC.

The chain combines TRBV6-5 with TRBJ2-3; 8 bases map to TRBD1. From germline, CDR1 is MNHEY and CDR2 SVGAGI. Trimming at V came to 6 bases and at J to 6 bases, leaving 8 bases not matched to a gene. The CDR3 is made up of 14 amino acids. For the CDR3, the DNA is TGTGCCAGCAGGCGGGGACAGGTCCGCGATACGCAGTATTTT. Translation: CASRRGQVRDTQYF.